This T cell receptor (beta chain) is from a study of CD8 T cells in ankylosing spondylitis. Study results and caveats: Seemingly characteristic of ankylosing spondylitis blood was a TCR beta motif consisting of several highly homologous variants. Reports say disease-linked clones showed up significantly more in matched ankylosing spondylitis synovial fluid.

This clonotype has ten or more counts. The antigen is undetermined. V lost 3 bases and J lost 5, with 7 bases in between. This CDR3 contains 12 residues. CDR1 and CDR2 (germline): ENHRY, SYGVKD. TCRdb re-analysed the 5' RACE reads in MiXCR, keeping a single row per CDR3 protein. The table records hundreds of thousands of distinct CDR3 sequences, roughly 10% of them present only once. The receptor's source is a male donor with ankylosing spondylitis. V gene TRBV10-3 combines with J gene TRBJ1-1, with unresolved D. The sample taken for sequencing was blood, either unsorted or a sorted T cell fraction (not recorded which). DNA of the CDR3: TGTGCCATCAGTGACGTGGGAACTGAAGCTTTCTTT. Its protein is CAISDVGTEAFF.